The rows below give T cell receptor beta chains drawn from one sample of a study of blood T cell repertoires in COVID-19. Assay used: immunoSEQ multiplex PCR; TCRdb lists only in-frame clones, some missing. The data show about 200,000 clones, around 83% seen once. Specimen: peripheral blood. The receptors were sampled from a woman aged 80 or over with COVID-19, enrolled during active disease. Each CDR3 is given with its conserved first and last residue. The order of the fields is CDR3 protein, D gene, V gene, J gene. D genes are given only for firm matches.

CDR3: CASSIPPGYEQYF
D: NA
V: TRBV27
J: TRBJ2-7

CDR3: CALQTGLNTEAFF
D: NA
V: TRBV6-5
J: TRBJ1-1

CDR3: CASSPFGGQETQYF
D: NA
V: TRBV18
J: TRBJ2-5

CDR3: CASSQGLAGANEQFF
D: TRBD2
V: TRBV5-1
J: TRBJ2-1

CDR3: CAISPGTGVANYGYTF
D: TRBD1
V: TRBV10-3
J: TRBJ1-2

CDR3: CARSPYRVKEQFF
D: NA
V: TRBV5-3
J: TRBJ2-1

CDR3: CAWRRGGTNTEAFF
D: NA
V: TRBV30
J: TRBJ1-1

CDR3: CASSLMGGSTEAFF
D: NA
V: TRBV7-3
J: TRBJ1-1

CDR3: CASSFSGGANTEAFF
D: NA
V: TRBV28
J: TRBJ1-1

CDR3: CASSFPAGTMNNEQFF
D: NA
V: TRBV7-9
J: TRBJ2-1

CDR3: CASGLAGGRTGELFF
D: TRBD2
V: TRBV19
J: TRBJ2-2

CDR3: CASSSDSPGLIGELFF
D: NA
V: TRBV28
J: TRBJ2-2

CDR3: CASRPMGQLNTEAFF
D: TRBD1
V: TRBV6-5
J: TRBJ1-1

CDR3: CASSLDRGTRAQYF
D: NA
V: TRBV5-1
J: TRBJ2-3

CDR3: CSVVVGGRGLSETQYF
D: TRBD2
V: TRBV29-1
J: TRBJ2-5

CDR3: CASLGGKVGTNTEAFF
D: NA
V: TRBV4-1
J: TRBJ1-1

CDR3: CASSDLAGGEQFF
D: TRBD2
V: TRBV10-1
J: TRBJ2-1

CDR3: CASSATGKATDTQYF
D: TRBD1
V: TRBV2
J: TRBJ2-3

CDR3: CASSPGTEAFF
D: NA
V: TRBV5-1
J: TRBJ1-1

CDR3: CASSFRLAGGEGWILYTDTQYF
D: NA
V: TRBV21-1
J: TRBJ2-3

CDR3: CASSVEGTGRTEAFF
D: TRBD1
V: TRBV9
J: TRBJ1-1

CDR3: CASSSARSGYTDTQYF
D: NA
V: TRBV13
J: TRBJ2-3

CDR3: CASSKPGGNIQYF
D: TRBD2
V: TRBV6-5
J: TRBJ2-4

CDR3: CASSVSPGGGETQYF
D: TRBD2
V: TRBV9
J: TRBJ2-5

CDR3: CASIGTTGRQYF
D: NA
V: TRBV10-1
J: TRBJ2-7

CDR3: CASRGTAQGHTEAFF
D: TRBD1
V: TRBV5-1
J: TRBJ1-1

CDR3: CASSTARGAYEQYF
D: TRBD2
V: TRBV5-1
J: TRBJ2-7

CDR3: CATSDGLAGAFEQFF
D: TRBD2
V: TRBV24-1
J: TRBJ2-1

CDR3: CASSLYSGQPQHF
D: NA
V: TRBV11-2
J: TRBJ1-5

CDR3: CASSLRSPRNEKLFF
D: NA
V: TRBV5-4
J: TRBJ1-4

CDR3: CASSSSWSSYNSPLHF
D: NA
V: TRBV5-1
J: TRBJ1-6

CDR3: CASSFLRSSYEQYF
D: NA
V: TRBV5-1
J: TRBJ2-7

CDR3: CASYNRRTGELFF
D: NA
V: TRBV27
J: TRBJ2-2

CDR3: CASSSFRTGQTGELFF
D: TRBD1
V: TRBV7-8
J: TRBJ2-2

CDR3: CASSPPRDSRRNTEAFF
D: TRBD1
V: TRBV18
J: TRBJ1-1

CDR3: CASTLRVGYGYTF
D: NA
V: TRBV2
J: TRBJ1-2

CDR3: CASSSRDTFNYGYTF
D: NA
V: TRBV5-6
J: TRBJ1-2

CDR3: CASSVGDRTSSYNEQFF
D: TRBD1
V: TRBV9
J: TRBJ2-1

CDR3: CASIQGGAFF
D: NA
V: TRBV25-1
J: TRBJ1-1

CDR3: CSVRKDSTNEKLFF
D: NA
V: TRBV29-1
J: TRBJ1-4

CDR3: CASRAAGRGGTFANYGYTF
D: NA
V: TRBV2
J: TRBJ1-2

CDR3: CASSLGPPTTSKNTIYF
D: NA
V: TRBV5-1
J: TRBJ1-3

CDR3: CASSRRNRGLSDSQYF
D: NA
V: TRBV27
J: TRBJ2-3

CDR3: CASSLAGQSNYGYTF
D: NA
V: TRBV5-1
J: TRBJ1-2

CDR3: CAIRDNAEKLFF
D: NA
V: TRBV10-3
J: TRBJ1-4

CDR3: CASSSGWGIRNTEAFF
D: NA
V: TRBV7-6
J: TRBJ1-1

CDR3: CASRRDSPNQPQHF
D: TRBD1
V: TRBV27
J: TRBJ1-5

CDR3: CASRRATDTQYF
D: NA
V: TRBV11-2
J: TRBJ2-3

CDR3: CASRGGLNTGELFF
D: NA
V: TRBV25-1
J: TRBJ2-2

CDR3: CASSLEPGGGQPQHF
D: NA
V: TRBV5-1
J: TRBJ1-5

CDR3: CASSRGTRGIRSGANVLTF
D: NA
V: TRBV3-1/TRBV3-2
J: TRBJ2-6